The 7 T cell receptor beta chains below all came from one sample that was sequenced in a study of T cell clonality in common variable immunodeficiency. TCRdb's copy holds only in-frame clones and misses some; the assay was immunoSEQ multiplex PCR. The table lists tens of thousands of clones, with no singletons. The sequencing input was peripheral blood mononuclear cells. These receptors all come from a person aged 18 to 69 in good health.

The table lists this clone with many counts. The read ends 3 residues shy of where the CDR3 ends; the end is completed using the germline J gene. The chain joins TRBV19 to TRBJ2-2; maybe TRBD2 (6 bases). Trimming removed 5 bases from V and 6 bases from J, with 16 bases in between. CDR1 is LNHDA and CDR2 is SQIVND in the germline V gene (reference sequence). The CDR3 is 15 residues long. Partial CDR3 DNA: TGTGCCAGTAGTCTTAGACTAGATGGGGCCGGGGAG. Residues: CASSLRLDGAGE. The whole CDR3 is CASSLRLDGAGELFF.

This clone was picked up many times. The CDR3 goes on 3 residues after the read ends, and that part is filled in from the germline J gene. The J gene is TRBJ1-2, the V gene TRBV30; 9 bases align to TRBD1. Germline loops: CDR1 GTSNPN, CDR2 SVGIG (reference sequence). V lost 2 bases and J lost 4; bases outside the gene matches: 2. The CDR3 sequence is 13 residues long. The chain's CDR3 is CAWSPQGAYGYTF. The CDR3 DNA, read in part, is TGTGCCTGGAGTCCACAGGGGGCCTATGGC.

The sample holds many counts of this clone. The CDR3 is cut off 3 residues early in the read; its end comes from the germline J gene. V gene TRBV28 combines with J gene TRBJ2-3; 12 bases align to TRBD2. V lost 3 bases and J lost 2; bases outside the gene matches: 15. The CDR3 is made up of 20 amino acids. Germline CDR1 is MDHEN and CDR2 is SYDVKM. This chain's CDR3 is CASSFLTSGRPSYDTDTQYF. The DNA read from the CDR3 is TGTGCCAGCAGTTTTCTTACTAGCGGGAGGCCCAGCTACGACACAGATACG.

Many counts were recorded for this clone. The sequence runs out 3 residues before the end of the CDR3; the remainder is reconstructed from the germline J gene. This sequence joins TRBV7-2 and TRBJ2-7; TRBD1 matches 7 bases. CDR3 length: 15 amino acids. After removal of 4 bases from V and 2 bases from J, the junction contained 8 bases not matched to a gene. Germline V lookup: CDR1 SGHTA, CDR2 FQGNSA. CDR3 amino acids: CASSSGTVFPYEQYF. The sequenced CDR3 bases are TGTGCCAGCAGCTCAGGGACAGTTTTTCCCTACGAG.

This clone was observed at least ten times. The CDR3 bases that were read are TGTGCCTGGAGTGTACTAGGGTACACCGGGGAG. Translation: CAWSVLGYTGE. The entire CDR3 reads CAWSVLGYTGELFF. The V and J genes are TRBV30 and TRBJ2-2; possible D gene TRBD2, 5 bases. The CDR3 end is not reached by the read, which stops 3 residues before it; the germline J gene fills it in. The germline V and J ends were trimmed by 0 bases and 3 bases, with 8 bases remaining between them. Per the germline V gene, CDR1 is GTSNPN and CDR2 is SVGIG (reference sequence). The CDR3 has 14 residues.

This clone was counted ten times or more. CDR3 region: CASSPRVDTTNSPLHF. The covered CDR3 bases are TGTGCCAGCAGCCCTCGGGTGGACACAACAAATTCACCC. This chain links TRBV7-8 with TRBJ1-6; possible D gene TRBD1, 5 bases. The read is 3 residues too short to cover the CDR3 end, so that end is filled in from the germline J gene. Germline V lookup: CDR1 SGHVS, CDR2 FQNEAQ. CDR3 length equals 16 residues. V was cut by 5 bases and J by 7 bases, with 18 bases left in between.

This clone was detected many times. The CDR3 goes on 3 residues after the read ends, and that part is filled in from the germline J gene. V gene TRBV5-4 combines with J gene TRBJ1-4, with 9 positions matching TRBD1. V shed 5 bases and J 7 bases; nucleotides not matched to a gene: 6. The CDR3 has 14 residues. Germline CDR1 and CDR2: SGHNT and YYREEE (reference sequence). CDR3 DNA, as far as it was read: TGTGCCAGCAGAGAACAGGGGGCAGGTGAAAAA. This codes for CASREQGAGEK. The CDR3 reads in full as CASREQGAGEKLFF. Together with reference TRBV5-4 and TRBJ1-4, the CDR3 gives the full variable domain: ETGVTQSPTHLIKTRGQQVTLRCSSQSGHNTVSWYQQALGQGPQFIFQYYREEENGRGNFPPRFSGLQFPNYSSELNVNALELDDSALYLCASREQGAGEKLFFGSGTQLSVL.